A single sample gave rise to the 8 T cell receptor beta chains below, sequenced in a study of T cell repertoires in ileal Crohn's disease. Sequencing was performed with immunoSEQ multiplex PCR; in TCRdb, only in-frame clones are kept and a portion is missing. The top ten hold less than 5% of the sample, which has some 7,000 clones, 81% seen once. Input material: ileal tissue. The receptors were gathered from an adult with Crohn's disease.

This clone has just one count. The chain joins TRBV18 to TRBJ2-7; 15 positions agree with TRBD2. V lost 3 bases and J lost 5; bases outside the gene matches: 11. Germline CDR1 reads KGHSH; CDR2 reads LQKENI. The CDR3 extends over 18 amino acids. CDR3 loop: CASSPTPAGLAGGNEQYF. The CDR3 region has the DNA TGTGCCAGCTCACCCACCCCCGCAGGACTAGCGGGAGGGAACGAGCAGTACTTC.

This rearrangement joins TRBV6-1 to TRBJ1-6, with a tentative D call TRBD1 (5 bases). In germline, CDR1 is MNHNS, CDR2 SASEGT. This CDR3 is built from 17 residues. The V gene lost 2 bases and the J gene lost 6 bases, with 17 bases spanning the gap. The CDR3 region is CASSENPTAGGNSPLHF. For the CDR3, the DNA is TGTGCCAGCAGTGAAAACCCGACAGCGGGGGGTAATTCACCCCTCCACTTT.

The chain couples TRBV5-1 to TRBJ2-7, with TRBD2 identical over 13 bases. Germline-derived CDR1 and CDR2 are SGHRS and YFSETQ. V lost 3 bases to trimming and J lost 3 bases; unmatched junction nucleotides: 12. CDR3 length: 18 residues. CDR3 loop: CASSWGRTSGSGIYEQYF. As DNA, the CDR3 is TGCGCCAGCAGCTGGGGCCGGACTAGCGGGAGCGGAATCTACGAGCAGTACTTC.

This clone was counted once. V gene TRBV7-6 combines with J gene TRBJ2-2, with D unresolved. Trimming removed 5 bases from V and 1 base from J, with 5 bases in between. The CDR3 length is 13 residues. Germline V gene lookup returns CDR1 SGHVS and CDR2 FNYEAQ. CDR3 sequence reads: CASSPENTGELFF. The CDR3 coding sequence is TGTGCCAGCAGCCCAGAGAACACCGGGGAGCTGTTTTTT.

V usage is TRBV25-1 and J usage is TRBJ2-7; 10 nucleotides match TRBD2. Trimming removed 5 bases from V and 5 bases from J; junction bases left unmatched: 6. Germline loops: CDR1 MGHDK, CDR2 SYGVNS. The CDR3 is made up of 14 amino acids. The CDR3 DNA reads as TGTGCCAGCAGTAAGGCTAGCGGGAGACACGAGCAGTACTTC. It codes for CASSKASGRHEQYF.

The chain couples TRBV29-1 to TRBJ2-1, with 9 bases identical to TRBD2. V was clipped by 4 bases and J by 0 bases; unmatched bases: 10. This CDR3 has 17 residues. The germline CDR1 and CDR2 sequences are SQVTM and ANQGSEA. The CDR3 sequence is CSVGLSGRGSSYNEQFF. The CDR3 coding sequence is TGCAGCGTTGGCCTTAGCGGGAGAGGGAGCTCCTACAATGAGCAGTTCTTC.

The chain carries TRBV2 and TRBJ2-2; tentatively, D is TRBD2 (6 bases). V was trimmed by 11 bases and J by 2 bases, leaving 12 bases between them. Germline CDR1 is SNHLY and CDR2 is FYNNEI. The CDR3 has 13 amino acids. This chain's CDR3 is CAGGAFNTGELFF. The CDR3 DNA sequence: TGTGCCGGAGGGGCCTTCAACACCGGGGAGCTGTTTTTT.

This clone was seen only a few times. The J gene is TRBJ2-1, the V gene TRBV14, with TRBD2 matching over 14 bases. Trimming took 2 bases from V and 12 from J; bases not matched to a gene: 3. CDR3 size: 14 residues. Germline V gene lookup returns CDR1 SGHDN and CDR2 FVKESK. CDR3 amino acids: CASSQRTSGRLQFF. The CDR3 DNA reads as TGTGCCAGCAGCCAACGGACTAGCGGGAGGCTGCAGTTCTTC.